These T cell receptor beta chains were read from a single sample in a study of T cells in Graves' hyperthyroidism and ophthalmopathy. TCRdb re-analysed the multiplex PCR reads in MiXCR, keeping a single row per CDR3 protein. The sample holds some 560,000 distinct CDR3 sequences, 15% to 18% seen once. The sample taken for sequencing was blood. The receptors were sampled from a woman in her thirties with Graves' hyperthyroidism. CDR3s include the opening cysteine and the closing phenylalanine or tryptophan. The D gene is left open where the match is weak. Size values are once, few and many counts, or a class for expanded clones, and some rows have none.

len: 18; d_gene: .; j_gene: TRBJ2-7; v_gene: TRBV20-1; abundance: many; CDR3aa: CSARDRVSHEGSSYEQYF; CDR3nt: TGCAGTGCTAGAGATCGAGTAAGTCATGAGGGAAGCTCCTACGAGCAGTACTTC
len: 15; d_gene: TRBD1; j_gene: TRBJ1-4; v_gene: TRBV7-3; abundance: few; CDR3aa: CASSLTGTGGEKLFF; CDR3nt: TGTGCCAGCAGCTTAACGGGGACAGGGGGAGAAAAACTGTTTTTT
len: 16; d_gene: .; j_gene: TRBJ1-3; v_gene: TRBV7-9; abundance: few; CDR3aa: CASSYRDTNSGNTIYF; CDR3nt: TGTGCCAGCAGCTACCGGGACACAAACTCTGGAAACACCATATATTTT
len: 15; d_gene: TRBD2; j_gene: TRBJ2-4; v_gene: TRBV7-9; abundance: .; CDR3aa: CASSHTGRTMNIQYF; CDR3nt: TGTGCCAGCAGCCATACCGGGAGGACAATGAACATTCAGTACTTC
len: 14; d_gene: TRBD2; j_gene: TRBJ2-1; v_gene: TRBV18; abundance: many; CDR3aa: CASSPNAGDNEQFF; CDR3nt: TGTGCCAGCTCACCCAACGCGGGAGACAATGAGCAGTTCTTC
len: 12; d_gene: TRBD1; j_gene: TRBJ2-5; v_gene: TRBV10-3; abundance: many; CDR3aa: CAIRDSKETQYF; CDR3nt: TGTGCCATCCGGGACAGTAAAGAGACCCAGTACTTC
len: 14; d_gene: TRBD2; j_gene: TRBJ2-1; v_gene: TRBV20-1; abundance: many; CDR3aa: CSGEGSSPYNEQFF; CDR3nt: TGCAGTGGGGAGGGGTCTAGCCCCTACAATGAGCAGTTCTTC
len: 12; d_gene: .; j_gene: TRBJ2-5; v_gene: TRBV11-1; abundance: many; CDR3aa: CASSPSWETQYF; CDR3nt: TGTGCCAGCAGCCCCAGCTGGGAGACCCAGTACTTC
len: 16; d_gene: .; j_gene: TRBJ1-4; v_gene: TRBV30; abundance: many; CDR3aa: CAWSEGDAPTNEKLFF; CDR3nt: TGTGCCTGGAGTGAAGGAGACGCCCCAACTAATGAAAAACTGTTTTTT
len: 13; d_gene: TRBD1; j_gene: TRBJ1-2; v_gene: TRBV3-1; abundance: many; CDR3aa: CASSPTGVRGYTF; CDR3nt: TGTGCCAGCAGCCCCACAGGGGTGAGGGGCTACACCTTC
len: 16; d_gene: TRBD2; j_gene: TRBJ2-1; v_gene: TRBV18; abundance: few; CDR3aa: CASSPPAGGIQNEQFF; CDR3nt: TGTGCCAGCTCACCACCGGCGGGGGGAATACAGAATGAGCAGTTCTTC
len: 14; d_gene: .; j_gene: TRBJ2-7; v_gene: TRBV20-1; abundance: many; CDR3aa: CSASTSAISYEQYF; CDR3nt: TGCAGTGCTAGTACGAGTGCAATCTCCTACGAGCAGTACTTC
len: 15; d_gene: TRBD1; j_gene: TRBJ2-3; v_gene: TRBV9; abundance: .; CDR3aa: CASSQTGVVGDTQYF; CDR3nt: TGTGCCAGCAGCCAGACAGGGGTGGTTGGAGATACGCAGTATTTT
len: 15; d_gene: .; j_gene: TRBJ2-7; v_gene: TRBV27; abundance: many; CDR3aa: CATSPGAVASYEQYF; CDR3nt: TGTGCCACCTCCCCAGGGGCGGTGGCCTCCTACGAGCAGTACTTC
len: 14; d_gene: .; j_gene: TRBJ2-5; v_gene: TRBV27; abundance: .; CDR3aa: CASSLGASDPLWYF; CDR3nt: TGTGCCAGCAGTTTAGGGGCTAGCGATCCTCTCTGGTACTTC
len: 17; d_gene: TRBD1; j_gene: TRBJ2-5; v_gene: TRBV5-5; abundance: many; CDR3aa: CASSSLEKGGRQETQYF; CDR3nt: TGTGCCAGCAGCTCTTTGGAGAAAGGGGGCCGGCAAGAGACCCAGTACTTC
len: 15; d_gene: .; j_gene: TRBJ2-7; v_gene: TRBV28; abundance: many; CDR3aa: CASSYGPSRRYEQYF; CDR3nt: TGTGCCAGCAGTTACGGCCCCTCCCGTCGATACGAGCAGTACTTC
len: 19; d_gene: TRBD2; j_gene: TRBJ2-3; v_gene: TRBV5-1; abundance: .; CDR3aa: CASSIDRGGLAGGTDTQYF; CDR3nt: TGCGCCAGCAGCATAGACAGGGGCGGACTAGCGGGCGGCACAGATACGCAGTATTTT
len: 15; d_gene: .; j_gene: TRBJ2-3; v_gene: TRBV6-1; abundance: many; CDR3aa: CASSELYGAGDTQYF; CDR3nt: TGTGCCAGCAGTGAATTGTATGGGGCGGGGGATACGCAGTATTTT
len: 14; d_gene: TRBD2; j_gene: TRBJ2-7; v_gene: TRBV12-3/TRBV12-4; abundance: .; CDR3aa: CASSPGLGNNEQYF; CDR3nt: TGTGCCAGCAGTCCGGGACTAGGCAATAACGAGCAGTACTTC
len: 17; d_gene: .; j_gene: TRBJ2-6; v_gene: TRBV5-1; abundance: few; CDR3aa: CASSFGSVASGANVLTF; CDR3nt: TGCGCCAGCAGCTTCGGATCCGTAGCCTCTGGGGCCAACGTCCTGACTTTC
len: 15; d_gene: .; j_gene: TRBJ2-7; v_gene: TRBV28; abundance: .; CDR3aa: CASSFHGGNTYEQYF; CDR3nt: TGTGCCAGCAGTTTCCACGGCGGGAACACCTACGAGCAGTACTTC
len: 14; d_gene: TRBD1; j_gene: TRBJ1-1; v_gene: TRBV27; abundance: many; CDR3aa: CASRTGTGSTEAFF; CDR3nt: TGTGCCAGCAGGACCGGGACAGGGAGTACTGAAGCTTTCTTT
len: 16; d_gene: .; j_gene: TRBJ2-2; v_gene: TRBV7-2; abundance: many; CDR3aa: CASSYNNQGTHGELFF; CDR3nt: TGTGCCAGCAGTTATAACAACCAGGGTACTCACGGGGAGCTGTTTTTT
len: 14; d_gene: TRBD1; j_gene: TRBJ1-6; v_gene: TRBV30; abundance: many; CDR3aa: CAWSLGTGGSPLHF; CDR3nt: TGTGCCTGGAGTCTTGGGACAGGGGGTTCACCCCTCCACTTT
len: 16; d_gene: .; j_gene: TRBJ2-1; v_gene: TRBV7-8; abundance: .; CDR3aa: CASSPRELAPGDEQFF; CDR3nt: TGTGCCAGCAGCCCCAGAGAGCTAGCACCTGGGGATGAGCAGTTCTTC
len: 15; d_gene: TRBD2; j_gene: TRBJ2-1; v_gene: TRBV27; abundance: many; CDR3aa: CASSFVTLAEGEQFF; CDR3nt: TGTGCCAGCAGTTTTGTGACCCTAGCGGAAGGCGAGCAGTTCTTC
len: 16; d_gene: .; j_gene: TRBJ1-4; v_gene: TRBV18; abundance: few; CDR3aa: CASSPKDLGGSEKLFF; CDR3nt: TGTGCCAGCTCACCAAAAGACCTCGGAGGGAGTGAAAAACTGTTTTTT
len: 15; d_gene: TRBD2; j_gene: TRBJ2-1; v_gene: TRBV4-2; abundance: .; CDR3aa: CASSQDGRAYNEQFF; CDR3nt: TGTGCCAGCAGCCAAGACGGGAGGGCCTACAATGAGCAGTTCTTC
len: 14; d_gene: .; j_gene: TRBJ1-5; v_gene: TRBV28; abundance: many; CDR3aa: CASSTGGLDQPQHF; CDR3nt: TGTGCCAGCAGCACTGGGGGGTTGGATCAGCCCCAGCATTTT
len: 16; d_gene: .; j_gene: TRBJ1-6; v_gene: TRBV30; abundance: many; CDR3aa: CAWSSQATRGYSPLHF; CDR3nt: TGTGCCTGGAGCTCCCAGGCAACCCGGGGGTATTCACCCCTCCACTTT
len: 14; d_gene: .; j_gene: TRBJ2-1; v_gene: TRBV2; abundance: many; CDR3aa: CASREHGSYNEQFF; CDR3nt: TGTGCCAGCAGGGAGCACGGCTCCTACAATGAGCAGTTCTTC
len: 17; d_gene: .; j_gene: TRBJ2-4; v_gene: TRBV20-1; abundance: few; CDR3aa: CSATGRRDRPSKNIQYF; CDR3nt: TGCAGTGCTACGGGACGACGGGACCGCCCCTCCAAAAACATTCAGTACTTC
len: 15; d_gene: TRBD2; j_gene: TRBJ2-1; v_gene: TRBV3-1; abundance: few; CDR3aa: CASSQDRLAGDEQFF; CDR3nt: TGTGCCAGCAGCCAAGACAGACTAGCGGGCGATGAGCAGTTCTTC
len: 11; d_gene: .; j_gene: TRBJ2-5; v_gene: TRBV11-2; abundance: many; CDR3aa: CASLEQETQYF; CDR3nt: TGTGCCAGCCTAGAGCAGGAGACCCAGTACTTC
len: 15; d_gene: TRBD2; j_gene: TRBJ2-2; v_gene: TRBV29-1; abundance: .; CDR3aa: CGVEGGTSGTGELFF; CDR3nt: TGCGGCGTTGAAGGCGGGACTAGCGGGACCGGGGAGCTGTTTTTT
len: 13; d_gene: TRBD1; j_gene: TRBJ2-5; v_gene: TRBV20-1; abundance: many; CDR3aa: CSASGQPLETQYF; CDR3nt: TGCAGTGCTTCGGGACAGCCCCTGGAGACCCAGTACTTC
len: 16; d_gene: .; j_gene: TRBJ1-1; v_gene: TRBV7-9; abundance: many; CDR3aa: CASSPPEAGMNTEAFF; CDR3nt: TGTGCCAGCAGCCCTCCTGAGGCGGGAATGAACACTGAAGCTTTCTTT